In its sample, the clone carrying this T cell receptor (beta chain) was seen a few times. Original processing methods: Amplification from reference gene primers served as the basis for estimated nucleated cell counts. The repertoire was sequenced with immunoSEQ multiplex PCR; TCRdb's copy has only in-frame clones and lacks some. The V and J calls and the clone size are those of that table, but D and trimming were determined from the DNA. The sample records approximately 220,000 clones, roughly 84% being singletons. The data are from a study of blood T cell repertoires in COVID-19. Across the whole study: The origin of the acute and convalescent COVID-19 samples was the United States, Italy and Spain.

The sequence derives from a woman aged 60 to 75 who had recovered from COVID-19. Sequences were obtained from peripheral blood.

The CDR3 reads CASSGGNTIYF. DNA of the CDR3: TGTGCCAGCTCAGGTGGAAACACCATATATTTT. The chain links TRBV7-3 to TRBJ1-3; D remains ambiguous. This CDR3 region has 11 residues. The germline V gene encodes CDR1 SGHTA and CDR2 FQGTGA. Deletions cut 8 bases from V and 3 bases from J, with 5 bases between.